This T cell receptor beta chain came from a study of a mutant IDH1 vaccine in newly diagnosed glioma. Study background: With temozolomide cycles, or 4-6 weeks after radiotherapy alone, vaccination was started.

Sample time point: week 5, during vaccination. Vaccination used 300 ug of mutant IDH1 20-mer peptide per dose, with topical imiquimod. Newly diagnosed WHO grade 3 or 4 IDH1-mutant, ATRX-lost astrocytomas were identified in the donors. The assay was immunoSEQ multiplex PCR, and TCRdb's table has in-frame clones only and misses some. The sample includes some 30,000 clones, more than 70% seen only once; the top ten take around 20%. For this clone: The antigen is not known.

General study results and limits: The study observed vaccine-induced immune responses in 90% to 95% of patients.

The receptor comes from a man aged 18-30 years with glioma. Source: PBMCs, taken from a glioma patient whose treatment included an IDH1 peptide vaccine.

CDR3 sequence: CASSEGLMGEKLFF. For the CDR3, the DNA is TGTGCCAGCAGTGAAGGCCTCATGGGGGAAAAACTGTTTTTT. This chain uses TRBV6-1 with TRBJ1-4; D unresolved. V was clipped by 1 base and J by 8 bases, with 11 bases between them. Germline values: CDR1 MNHNS, CDR2 SASEGT. The CDR3 sequence is 14 residues long.